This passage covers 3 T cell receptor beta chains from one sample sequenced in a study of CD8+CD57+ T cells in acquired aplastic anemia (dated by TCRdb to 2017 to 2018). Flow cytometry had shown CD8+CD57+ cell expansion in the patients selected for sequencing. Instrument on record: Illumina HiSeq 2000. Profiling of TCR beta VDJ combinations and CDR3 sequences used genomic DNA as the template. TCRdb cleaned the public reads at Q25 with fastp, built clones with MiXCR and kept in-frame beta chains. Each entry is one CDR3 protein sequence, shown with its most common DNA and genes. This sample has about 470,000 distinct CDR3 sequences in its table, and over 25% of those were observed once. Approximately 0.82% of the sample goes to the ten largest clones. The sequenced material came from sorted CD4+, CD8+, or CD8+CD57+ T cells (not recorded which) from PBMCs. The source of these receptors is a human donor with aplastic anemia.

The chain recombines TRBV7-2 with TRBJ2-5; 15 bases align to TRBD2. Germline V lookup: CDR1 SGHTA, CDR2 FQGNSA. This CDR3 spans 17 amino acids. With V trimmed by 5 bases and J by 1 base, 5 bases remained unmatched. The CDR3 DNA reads TGTGCCAGCAGCGGGAAGGGACTAGCGGGAGGCCAAGAGACCCAGTACTTC. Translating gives CASSGKGLAGGQETQYF.

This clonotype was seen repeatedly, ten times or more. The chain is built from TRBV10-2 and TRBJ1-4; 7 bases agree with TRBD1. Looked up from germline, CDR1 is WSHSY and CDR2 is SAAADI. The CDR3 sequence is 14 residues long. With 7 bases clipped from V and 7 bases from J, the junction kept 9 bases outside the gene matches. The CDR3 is CASTDRALGEKLFF. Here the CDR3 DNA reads TGCGCCAGCACAGACAGGGCTTTAGGTGAAAAACTGTTTTTT.

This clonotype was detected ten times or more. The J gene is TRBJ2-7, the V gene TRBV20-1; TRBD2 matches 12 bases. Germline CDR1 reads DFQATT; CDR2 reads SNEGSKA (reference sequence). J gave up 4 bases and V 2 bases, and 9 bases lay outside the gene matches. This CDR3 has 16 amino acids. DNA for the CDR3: TGCAGTGCTAGAATGGCGAGACTAGCGGGAGTATACGAGCAGTACTTC. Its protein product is CSARMARLAGVYEQYF.